The 16 T cell receptor beta chains listed next were all sequenced from one sample in a study of T-cell memory formation after mild COVID-19 (dated by TCRdb to the early 2020s). The method was 5' RACE. Reads for this sample came from an Illumina NovaSeq 6000. TCRdb itself trimmed the public reads at Q25 with fastp, ran MiXCR and retained productive beta chains. Rows matching on CDR3 protein sequence are summarized as one entry with the most common DNA and genes. This sample holds 280,000 or so distinct CDR3 sequences; around 8% were observed only once. 20% to 25% of the sample comes from the top ten. Sequencing used PBMCs or a T cell subset sorted from them (not recorded which). Receptor source: a young man who had mild COVID-19 (a few samples of this study predate the infection). The sample titles of this study are shuffled in the database, so cell type and time point are left out; the donor was told from shared clones.

This clonotype was picked up many times. This chain uses TRBV6-5 with TRBJ1-4; 7 bases line up with TRBD1. The CDR3 is made up of 16 amino acids. V lost 6 bases to trimming and J lost 4 bases; unmatched junction nucleotides: 11. Germline V CDR1 and CDR2: MNHEY, SVGAGI. The CDR3 bases are TGTGCCAGCAGCCGAAAGAGGGGGCGCGGTAATGAAAAACTGTTTTTT. It is translated as CASSRKRGRGNEKLFF.

This chain connects TRBV29-1 to TRBJ1-2; possible D gene TRBD1, 5 bases. This CDR3 is 14 amino acids long. V shed 3 bases and J shed 7 bases, with 18 bases lying between them. CDR1 and CDR2 from the germline V gene are SQVTM and ANQGSEA. CDR3 region: CSVEPGPAGVGYTF. CDR3 bases: TGCAGCGTTGAGCCGGGACCCGCTGGGGTTGGCTACACCTTC.

The chain carries TRBV28 and TRBJ2-1, with TRBD2 matching over 8 bases. Germline V gene lookup returns CDR1 MDHEN and CDR2 SYDVKM. J was trimmed by 4 bases and V by 7 bases; bases with no gene match: 6. The CDR3 spans 14 residues. In DNA, the CDR3 is TGTGCCAGCACCTCCGGGGGGGGGTACAATGAGCAGTTCTTC. Translating gives CASTSGGGYNEQFF.

This clonotype was seen ten or more times. This chain uses TRBV5-5 with TRBJ2-3; D uncertain. The CDR3 runs to 14 residues. V gave up 4 bases and J gave up 2 bases, with 11 bases separating them. Germline loops: CDR1 SGHKS, CDR2 YYEKEE (reference sequence). CDR3 DNA sequence: TGTGCCAGCAGCCGACTGGGATTCACAGATACGCAGTATTTT. Protein: CASSRLGFTDTQYF.

The rearrangement links TRBV5-1 to TRBJ1-5; no reliable D call. This CDR3 has 19 residues. V was trimmed by 0 bases and J by 0 bases, leaving 19 bases between them. Per germline, CDR1 SGHRS and CDR2 YFSETQ. The CDR3 coding sequence is TGCGCCAGCAGCTTGGGCCCCCGGACGGGGTTTTATAGCAATCAGCCCCAGCATTTT. It is translated as CASSLGPRTGFYSNQPQHF.

This clonotype showed up just a few times. The J gene is TRBJ1-2, the V gene TRBV24-1, with a possible D match to TRBD1 (5 bases). Per germline, CDR1 KGHDR and CDR2 SFDVKD. The CDR3 spans 14 residues. Between the trimmed V and J ends, which lost 4 bases and 4 bases, there was a span of 12 bases. CDR3 nucleotide sequence: TGTGCCACCAGTGACCGGGACTCAAGCTATGGCTACACCTTC. As protein: CATSDRDSSYGYTF.

The CDR3 DNA reads as TGTGCCAGCAGTCCGGGACAAGCCTCCTACGAGCAGTACTTC. Protein sequence: CASSPGQASYEQYF. V gene TRBV6-5 combines with J gene TRBJ2-7, with D maybe TRBD1 (6 bases). The V end was cut by 5 bases, the J end by 0 bases, with 11 bases between. CDR1 MNHEY and CDR2 SVGAGI come from the germline V gene. The CDR3 contains 14 residues.

V gene TRBV4-1 combines with J gene TRBJ2-1, with D possibly TRBD1 on 5 matching bases. The germline gives CDR1 MGHRA, CDR2 YSYEKL. The CDR3 runs to 12 residues. Trimming took 2 bases from V and 15 from J, leaving 14 bases between them. Here the CDR3 reads CASSQHRRSPFF. The CDR3 nucleotides read TGCGCCAGCAGCCAACACAGGCGTTCTCCGTTCTTC.

The rearrangement joins TRBV5-5 to TRBJ2-1, with D unresolved. V lost 1 base, J lost 7 bases, and 12 bases lay in between. The CDR3 covers 14 residues. Germline CDR1 SGHKS, CDR2 YYEKEE (reference sequence). The CDR3 here is CASSLIDRRNEQFF. DNA for the CDR3: TGTGCCAGCAGCTTGATCGACCGTCGGAATGAGCAGTTCTTC.

This clonotype appeared many times. This chain joins TRBV6-5 and TRBJ2-1; D is undetermined. Germline lookup yields CDR1 MNHEY and CDR2 SVGAGI. Trimming took off 6 bases at V and 12 bases at J, with 18 bases between the two ends. The CDR3 spans 13 residues. For the CDR3, the DNA is TGTGCCAGCAGCCCCTTGGGTGCCTCTGGGCAGTTCTTC. Its protein product is CASSPLGASGQFF.

In the case of this clonotype: At one of its ends the junction is not consistent with the germline gene, which may arise from a read error. The chain uses TRBV5-1 and TRBJ2-5; 9 bases match TRBD2. Germline V gene sequence: CDR1 SGHRS, CDR2 YFSETQ. The length of the CDR3 is 14 residues. DNA for the CDR3: TGCGCCAGCTGCGGGGGGGGGATCGGAGAGACTCAGTACTTC. It codes for CASCGGGIGETQYF.

The genes are TRBV5-5 and TRBJ1-5, with TRBD1 identical over 10 bases. V lost 0 bases to trimming and J lost 5 bases; unmatched junction nucleotides: 2. The CDR3 loop spans 15 amino acids. CDR1 and CDR2 from the germline V gene are SGHKS and YYEKEE (reference sequence). CDR3 protein: CASSLGGTGDQPQHF. The CDR3 nucleotides are TGTGCCAGCAGCTTGGGAGGGACAGGGGATCAGCCCCAGCATTTT.

This clonotype was seen only a few times. V and J are TRBV12-3 or TRBV12-4 and TRBJ1-4; 8 bases match TRBD1. The CDR3 length is 12 residues. Losses at the gene ends were 7 bases for V and 7 bases for J; bases not matched to a gene: 2. CDR3 sequence: CASKGQGEKLFF. The CDR3 region has the DNA TGTGCCAGCAAAGGACAGGGTGAAAAACTGTTTTTT.

This clonotype was found a few times. This chain links TRBV7-3 with TRBJ2-1; TRBD2 is a possible D gene (6 bases). Looked up from germline, CDR1 is SGHTA and CDR2 is FQGTGA. With 1 base removed from V and 9 bases from J, the gap between germline ends came to 16 bases. The CDR3 runs 15 residues. The CDR3 is CASSLSGTPGREQFF. The DNA for the CDR3 is TGTGCCAGCAGCTTAAGCGGGACTCCTGGTCGTGAGCAGTTCTTC.

This clonotype was counted many times. The rearrangement uses TRBV6-2 or TRBV6-3 and TRBJ2-7; 7 bases agree with TRBD1. The ends lost 4 bases at V and 3 bases at J; junction bases unmatched: 0. The CDR3 is 12 amino acids. CDR1 and CDR2 (germline): MNHEY, SVGEGT. The CDR3 DNA reads TGTGCCAGCAGTTGGACAGGCTACGAGCAGTACTTC. Encoded protein: CASSWTGYEQYF.

The gene calls are TRBV7-3 and TRBJ2-6; the D is unclear. The germline V gene has CDR1 SGHTA and CDR2 FQGTGA. The CDR3 totals 17 residues. Trimming took off 4 bases at V and 1 base at J, with 14 bases between the two ends. The CDR3 DNA sequence: TGTGCCAGCAGCTACTTACCCCTCGCGTCTGGGGCCAACGTCCTGACTTTC. This translates into CASSYLPLASGANVLTF.